This is a list of T cell receptor beta chains from one sample in a study of T-cell reconstitution after alpha-beta-depleted transplantation in children. One entry per CDR3 protein results from TCRdb running MiXCR on the PCR reads. The sample yields some 600,000 distinct CDR3 sequences, 10% to 15% seen once. The sample in question was PBMCs, mostly from graft donor cells, obtained 360 days after TCRalphabeta/CD19-depleted stem cell transplant. All receptors come from a male patient between 5 and 17 years old who had a stem cell transplant for acute myeloid leukemia, so the T cells may come from the graft donor. Each CDR3 is given with its conserved first and last residue.

>TRBJ2-7|TRBV28
CASSFQVGEQYF
>TRBJ2-7|TRBV10-3
CAISPGLPYEQYF
>TRBJ2-3|TRBV7-9
CASSPQRQGADTQYF
>TRBJ2-1|TRBV24-1
CATSDLLVGEQFF
>TRBJ1-4|TRBV29-1
CSVPTIEGVGEKLFF
>TRBJ1-5|TRBV7-2
CASSRSGINQPQHF
>TRBJ2-1|TRBV12-3/TRBV12-4
CASRRVAGGGNEQFF
>TRBJ2-3|TRBV19
CASSSPTSGADTQYF
>TRBJ2-7|TRBV5-1
CASGPGTLSYEQYF
>TRBJ2-7|TRBV11-2
CASSLDRQVGQYF
>TRBJ2-7|TRBV12-3/TRBV12-4
CASSFGIGAPRGEYF
>TRBJ1-4|TRBV14
CASSQVDWGEKLFF
>TRBJ2-5|TRBV20-1
CSAGTGLTRETQYF
>TRBJ2-5|TRBV11-2
CASSLVIRDRGKQETQYF
>TRBJ2-1|TRBV6-5
CASSYRKLAPLYNEQFF
>TRBJ2-1|TRBV20-1
CSACRLAGGDNEQFF
>TRBJ2-7|TRBV28
CASSLPLAGDEQYF
>TRBJ2-5|TRBV7-3
CASILPIKRMNKETQYF
>TRBJ1-4|TRBV28
CATRSQGVWAGLFF
>TRBJ1-6|TRBV10-3
CAISENTPYGNSPLHF
>TRBJ1-1|TRBV6-2/TRBV6-3
CASTPVGVRNTEAFF
>TRBJ2-5|TRBV5-1
CASSAVLTGIIKTQYF
>TRBJ2-1|TRBV29-1
CSVGRRGGELYNEQFF
>TRBJ2-1|TRBV9
CASSHPAGDEQFF